Below, 24 T cell receptor beta chains from the same sample are listed, as sequenced in a study of post-analysis software for immune sequencing data. Study results and caveats: Controls had lower frequencies than patients of 4 or 5 TRBV segments, which included TRBV5-6, TRBV5-1 and TRBV20-1.

Unique molecular identifiers tagged the TCR beta cDNA libraries. TCRdb ran MiXCR on the PCR reads and lists one entry per CDR3 protein. This table has hundreds of thousands of distinct CDR3 sequences, roughly 29% appearing once. Their antigens are not known. The sample was blood. These receptors originate from a girl aged 5-17 years with multiple sclerosis.

This clonotype has more than one count but fewer than ten. This chain joins TRBV5-5 and TRBJ1-1; D unclear. The germline gives CDR1 SGHKS, CDR2 YYEKEE (reference sequence). The CDR3 loop spans 13 amino acids. Trimming removed 5 bases from V and 0 bases from J, with 8 bases in between. The CDR3: CASRRTLNTEAFF. DNA for the CDR3: TGTGCCAGCAGACGCACTCTGAACACTGAAGCTTTCTTT.

This sequence joins TRBV7-2 and TRBJ2-5; D gene unclear. V lost 5 bases and J 0 bases, leaving 10 bases between the germline ends. The CDR3 has 14 amino acids. From germline, CDR1 is SGHTA and CDR2 FQGNSA. CDR3 nucleotide sequence: TGTGCCAGCAGCCCCTTACAGCACCAAGAGACCCAGTACTTC. It encodes CASSPLQHQETQYF.

This clonotype was seen only a few times. The J gene is TRBJ1-2, the V gene TRBV5-1; weak D call: TRBD1 (5 bases). The CDR3 totals 13 residues. Germline V lookup: CDR1 SGHRS, CDR2 YFSETQ. V shed 0 bases and J shed 7 bases, with 10 bases lying between them. The CDR3 reads CASSLEAGSGYTF. DNA for the CDR3: TGCGCCAGCAGCTTGGAAGCAGGGAGTGGCTACACCTTC. Looking up the rest from reference TRBV5-1 and TRBJ1-2 gives the full variable domain: KAGVTQTPRYLIKTRGQQVTLSCSPISGHRSVSWYQQTPGQGLQFLFEYFSETQRNKGNFPGRFSGRQFSNSRSEMNVSTLELGDSALYLCASSLEAGSGYTFGSGTRLTVV.

This clonotype was counted a few times. CDR3 residues: CASSSRTAAGGGNEQFF. The CDR3 region has the DNA TGTGCCAGCAGCTCTAGGACGGCAGCGGGAGGGGGCAATGAGCAGTTCTTC. The J gene is TRBJ2-1, the V gene TRBV11-3; the match to TRBD2 covers 10 bases. This CDR3 region has 17 residues. Germline CDR1 SGHNT, CDR2 YENEEA. Unmatched junction bases numbered 12, after V lost 4 bases and J lost 6 bases.

In the case of this clonotype: Just one base apart from a much larger clone, this may be a read error. This rearrangement joins TRBV12-3 or TRBV12-4 to TRBJ2-1; D is ambiguous. The CDR3 covers 11 residues. V was shortened by 6 bases and J by 6 bases, with 6 bases between the two germline ends. In DNA form, the CDR3 reads TGTGCCAGCAGCCGGGCCAATGAGCAGTTCTTC. It specifies CASSRANEQFF.

The chain carries TRBV6-2 or TRBV6-3 and TRBJ1-1; D is unresolved. Between the trimmed V and J ends, which lost 5 bases and 1 base, there was a span of 11 bases. The CDR3 is 14 amino acids. In germline, CDR1 is MNHEY, CDR2 SVGEGT. In nucleotides, the CDR3 is TGTGCCAGCAGTGCCCTGCATCGGAACACTGAAGCTTTCTTT. Amino acids: CASSALHRNTEAFF.

Comments on this clonotype: One junction end does not reproduce the germline sequence, and a read error may be involved. The V and J genes are TRBV27 and TRBJ2-1; possibly TRBD1 or TRBD2 for D (5 bases each). This CDR3 has 12 amino acids. Germline CDR1 and CDR2: MNHEY and SMNVEV (reference sequence). The CDR3 sequence is CASRGENNERYF. The CDR3, as DNA: TGTGCCAGCAGGGGGGAGAACAATGAGCGGTACTTC.

The gene calls are TRBV28 and TRBJ2-5; 9 bases fit TRBD1. CDR1 is MDHEN and CDR2 is SYDVKM in the germline V gene. This CDR3 spans 19 amino acids. Trimming cost V 3 bases and J 2 bases; bases outside gene matches: 16. The CDR3 DNA reads TGTGCCAGCAGTTTCCCCTCTCAGGGAGGGGACAGGGTACAAGAGACCCAGTACTTC. Translating it yields CASSFPSQGGDRVQETQYF.

The rearrangement links TRBV6-6 to TRBJ2-7, with a possible D match to TRBD1 (5 bases). This CDR3 region has 13 residues. With 6 bases removed from V and 1 base from J, the gap between germline ends came to 10 bases. CDR1 is MNHNY and CDR2 is SVGAGI in the germline V gene (reference sequence). CDR3: CASRYDRSYEQYF. As DNA, the CDR3 is TGTGCCAGCAGGTATGACAGATCCTACGAGCAGTACTTC.

There are a few counts of this clonotype. The germline gene is not matched at one end of the junction; a read error may be the cause. This chain joins TRBV5-1 and TRBJ2-3, with a weak D call TRBD2 (6 bases). The length of the CDR3 is 16 residues. Germline CDR1 is SGHRS and CDR2 is YFSETQ. The CDR3 nucleotides are TGCGCCTGCAGCCCGTGGGGGGATACTAGCACAGATACGCAGTATTTT. This encodes CACSPWGDTSTDTQYF. Full variable domain (missing parts from reference TRBV5-1 and TRBJ2-3): KAGVTQTPRYLIKTRGQQVTLSCSPISGHRSVSWYQQTPGQGLQFLFEYFSETQRNKGNFPGRFSGRQFSNSRSEMNVSTLELGDSALYLCACSPWGDTSTDTQYFGPGTRLTVL.

The chain employs TRBV25-1 and TRBJ1-1; D perhaps matches TRBD1 (5 bases). CDR1 and CDR2 (germline): MGHDK, SYGVNS. The length of the CDR3 is 15 residues. Trimming shortened V by 1 base and J by 1 base, and 10 bases separated the two germline ends. In DNA form, the CDR3 reads TGTGCCAGCAGTGAATCGCGGGGCGGGAACACTGAAGCTTTCTTT. Translation: CASSESRGGNTEAFF.

This clonotype came up a few times. V usage is TRBV18 and J usage is TRBJ2-3, with D hard to call. Germline V gene lookup returns CDR1 KGHSH and CDR2 LQKENI. V was clipped by 3 bases and J by 3 bases, with 10 bases between them. The CDR3 runs to 14 residues. The CDR3 DNA reads TGTGCCAGCTCACCTTGGGCAGTAACAGATACGCAGTATTTT. The encoded protein is CASSPWAVTDTQYF.

Written as DNA, the CDR3 is TGCAGCGTTGATCCGGATTGGAACACTGAAGCTTTCTTT. The encoded protein is CSVDPDWNTEAFF. This chain connects TRBV29-1 to TRBJ1-1; D is unclear. Trimming stripped 3 bases from V and 1 base from J, with 9 bases between. The CDR3 runs 13 residues. Germline V gene lookup returns CDR1 SQVTM and CDR2 ANQGSEA.

This clonotype was detected ten times or more. This rearrangement joins TRBV12-3 or TRBV12-4 to TRBJ2-1; tentatively, D is TRBD2 (5 bases). This CDR3 comprises 15 residues. Trimming shortened V by 6 bases and J by 0 bases, and 12 bases separated the two germline ends. The CDR3 DNA follows: TGTGCCAGCAGACCGAGCGGAAACTCCTACAATGAGCAGTTCTTC. It codes for CASRPSGNSYNEQFF.

The genes are TRBV25-1 and TRBJ2-7; possibly TRBD2 for D (6 bases). V was clipped by 2 bases and J by 0 bases, with 11 bases between them. CDR3 length: 15 amino acids. Germline V gene lookup returns CDR1 MGHDK and CDR2 SYGVNS. CDR3: CASSEGVADSYEQYF. Written as DNA, the CDR3 is TGTGCCAGCAGTGAAGGGGTAGCGGACTCCTACGAGCAGTACTTC.

The rearrangement joins TRBV11-2 to TRBJ2-4; 12 positions match TRBD2. The CDR3 runs 19 residues. The germline V gene encodes CDR1 SGHAT and CDR2 FQNNGV. The ends lost 4 bases at V and 1 base at J; junction bases unmatched: 11. The CDR3 sequence: CASSSIRLAGVWAKNIQYF. In DNA form, the CDR3 reads TGTGCCAGCAGCTCGATAAGACTAGCGGGAGTGTGGGCCAAAAACATTCAGTACTTC.

This clonotype was found a few times. V usage is TRBV7-9 and J usage is TRBJ2-7, with D possibly matching TRBD1 (5 bases). Trimming pared 0 bases from V and 6 bases from J, leaving 9 bases between. The CDR3 spans 13 residues. CDR1 is SEHNR and CDR2 is FQNEAQ in the germline V gene (reference sequence). The CDR3 loop is CASSLARVGEQYF. The CDR3, as DNA: TGTGCCAGCAGCTTAGCCAGGGTTGGCGAGCAGTACTTC.

This clonotype was seen just once. The chain is built from TRBV28 and TRBJ2-7, with D possibly TRBD1 on 5 matching bases. This CDR3 has 13 residues. Between the trimmed V and J ends, which lost 6 bases and 2 bases, there was a span of 11 bases. CDR1 is MDHEN and CDR2 is SYDVKM in the germline V gene. The CDR3 nucleotides read TGTGCCAGCAGGGAAGGGGCGCCCTACGAGCAGTACTTC. Its protein is CASREGAPYEQYF.

Comments on this clonotype: Germline is not matched at one junction end, which may reflect a read error. The genes are TRBV6-5 and TRBJ1-2; D gene unclear. The CDR3 length is 15 residues. The germline gives CDR1 MNHEY, CDR2 SVGAGI. The CDR3 region is CASSPGRTPNYDYTF. CDR3 bases: TGTGCCAGCAGTCCCGGAAGGACCCCTAACTATGACTACACCTTC.

This clonotype was counted between two and nine times. The CDR3 DNA reads as TGTGCCAGCAGCTTGGTGGTCGGGCCAAGCTCCTACGAGCAGTACTTC. Protein sequence: CASSLVVGPSSYEQYF. V gene TRBV5-5 combines with J gene TRBJ2-7; D call uncertain. V was clipped by 0 bases and J by 0 bases, with 13 bases between them. The CDR3 has 16 amino acids. Germline CDR1 SGHKS, CDR2 YYEKEE (reference sequence). Full variable domain (remainder filled in from reference TRBV5-5 and TRBJ2-7): DAGVTQSPTHLIKTRGQQVTLRCSPISGHKSVSWYQQVLGQGPQFIFQYYEKEERGRGNFPDRFSARQFPNYSSELNVNALLLGDSALYLCASSLVVGPSSYEQYFGPGTRLTVT.

This clonotype has more than one count but fewer than ten. The chain joins TRBV10-3 to TRBJ2-1; D possibly matches TRBD1 or TRBD2 (5 bases each). The V gene's germline CDR1 is ENHRY and CDR2 SYGVKD. V lost 3 bases, J lost 15 bases, and 12 bases lay in between. The CDR3 runs 11 residues. CDR3 region: CAISDGTPPFF. CDR3 nucleotides: TGTGCCATCAGTGACGGGACCCCCCCGTTCTTC.

The chain uses TRBV28 and TRBJ1-2, with D possibly being TRBD1 (6 bases). Germline CDR1 MDHEN, CDR2 SYDVKM. Trimming cost V 10 bases and J 0 bases, with 15 bases left between them. CDR3 length: 14 residues. The CDR3 region has the DNA TGTGCCACGCGGCTACAGGGAACTAACTATGGCTACACCTTC. As protein: CATRLQGTNYGYTF.

This chain links TRBV21-1 with TRBJ1-2. TRBV21-1 is annotated as a pseudogene. The CDR3 is 14 amino acids. CDR3 DNA: TGTGCCAGCAGCAAAGGTAGGCGTGGGGATGGCTACACCTTC. It specifies CASSKGRRGDGYTF.

This clonotype appeared a few times. This chain links TRBV12-3 or TRBV12-4 with TRBJ1-2; no reliable D call. The CDR3 length is 13 residues. The germline V and J ends were trimmed by 1 base and 4 bases, with 7 bases remaining between them. The CDR3 DNA follows: TGTGCCAGCAGTTTAGACACTATCTATGGCTACACCTTC. Its protein is CASSLDTIYGYTF.